This entry lists 21 T cell receptor beta chains sequenced from one sample in a study of blood T cells in healthy people across ages. Using a J-beta primer mix together with a sample-barcoded 5' primer, a second PCR was run for roughly 7 to 12 cycles. TCRdb ran MiXCR on the 5' RACE reads and lists one entry per CDR3 protein. Of 1,500,000 or so distinct CDR3 sequences in the sample, around 55% were seen once. The sample consisted of blood. The source of these receptors is a young man in good health.

The CDR3 protein is CASSSSLSQGAFNEKLFF. CDR3 nucleotide sequence: TGTGCCAGCAGCTCTAGTCTCAGCCAGGGGGCGTTTAATGAAAAACTGTTTTTT. The chain has TRBV7-9 and TRBJ1-4, with 8 bases identical to TRBD1. The V gene's germline CDR1 is SEHNR and CDR2 FQNEAQ (reference sequence). With V trimmed by 4 bases and J by 4 bases, 14 bases remained unmatched. This CDR3 comprises 18 residues.

The rearrangement uses TRBV9 and TRBJ2-1; TRBD2 matches at 14 bases. The germline CDR1 and CDR2 sequences are SGDLS and YYNGEE. J lost 7 bases, V lost 4 bases, and 7 bases had no gene match. CDR3 length equals 16 residues. The CDR3 DNA reads as TGTGCCAGCAGCACCTGGACTAGCGGGGGGAATAATGAGCAGTTCTTC. Protein: CASSTWTSGGNNEQFF. Full variable domain (rest looked up from reference TRBV9 and TRBJ2-1): DSGVTQTPKHLITATGQRVTLRCSPRSGDLSVYWYQQSLDQGLQFLIQYYNGEERAKGNILERFSAQQFPDLHSELNLSSLELGDSALYFCASSTWTSGGNNEQFFGPGTRLTVL.

This clonotype has more than one count but fewer than ten. The chain links TRBV7-2 to TRBJ2-3; D is unresolved. CDR1 SGHTA and CDR2 FQGNSA come from the germline V gene. With 6 bases removed from V and 6 bases from J, the gap between germline ends came to 19 bases. The CDR3 consists of 15 residues. The CDR3 nucleotides are TGTGCCAGCAGAGACACCTGGGCGGTTCAGGATACGCAGTATTTT. This encodes CASRDTWAVQDTQYF.

The V call is TRBV10-3, the J call TRBJ2-1; 10 bases map to TRBD2. The CDR3 spans 15 residues. V lost 6 bases and J lost 7; bases outside the gene matches: 9. Per germline, CDR1 ENHRY and CDR2 SYGVKD. CDR3 nucleotide sequence: TGTGCCATCAGGAGAGATAGCGGGGGGTTTAATGAGCAGTTCTTC. Its protein is CAIRRDSGGFNEQFF.

This chain joins TRBV5-1 and TRBJ2-2, with D possibly TRBD2 on 6 matching bases. The germline CDR1 and CDR2 sequences are SGHRS and YFSETQ. This CDR3 has 14 residues. V was trimmed by 1 base and J by 7 bases, leaving 11 bases between them. In nucleotides, the CDR3 is TGCGCCAGCAGCTTGCCGGGGGTCATCGGGGAGCTGTTTTTT. It translates to CASSLPGVIGELFF.

V usage is TRBV15 and J usage is TRBJ2-7; D possibly matches TRBD1 or TRBD2 (6 bases each). The CDR3 sequence is 15 residues long. The V gene lost 1 base and the J gene lost 3 bases, with 13 bases spanning the gap. The germline V gene has CDR1 LNHNV and CDR2 YYDKDF (reference sequence). This CDR3 reads CATSRGGGQVYEQYF. The CDR3 DNA follows: TGTGCCACCAGCAGAGGTGGGGGGCAAGTCTACGAGCAGTACTTC.

The rearrangement uses TRBV25-1 and TRBJ2-7, with a possible D match to TRBD2 (6 bases). V dropped 7 bases and J dropped 7 bases, with 20 bases sitting between them. CDR3 length: 14 residues. Per the germline V gene, CDR1 is MGHDK and CDR2 is SYGVNS. The CDR3 sequence is CASTKGGLYNEQYF. The DNA for the CDR3 is TGTGCCAGCACCAAGGGAGGCCTCTACAATGAGCAGTACTTC.

This rearrangement joins TRBV4-1 to TRBJ2-3; TRBD2 is a possible D gene (6 bases). Germline CDR1 and CDR2: MGHRA and YSYEKL. The CDR3 runs 15 residues. Deletions cut 1 base from V and 4 bases from J, with 12 bases between. The CDR3 DNA reads as TGCGCCAGCAGCCAAGTTCTAGCGAATCCAGATACGCAGTATTTT. This sequence encodes CASSQVLANPDTQYF.

This clonotype was counted only a few times. The V and J genes are TRBV11-2 and TRBJ1-2; possible D gene TRBD1, 6 bases. The length of the CDR3 is 16 residues. From germline, CDR1 is SGHAT and CDR2 FQNNGV. The V end lost 5 bases, the J end lost 4 bases, and 20 bases lay between the germline ends. The CDR3, as DNA: TGTGCCAGCAGCACTCTTAGGGGCAGGGGCTCCTATGGCTACACCTTC. Its protein is CASSTLRGRGSYGYTF.

V and J are TRBV11-2 and TRBJ2-1; no definite D call. CDR1 is SGHAT and CDR2 is FQNNGV in the germline V gene. The length of the CDR3 is 12 residues. Deletions cut 1 base from V and 11 bases from J, with 9 bases between. The CDR3 is CASSLVSVKQFF. CDR3 DNA sequence: TGTGCCAGCAGCTTAGTGTCAGTTAAGCAGTTCTTC.

The chain is built from TRBV15 and TRBJ2-7; 8 positions agree with TRBD1. The CDR3 extends over 18 amino acids. J gave up 3 bases and V 1 base, and 14 bases lay outside the gene matches. Germline CDR1 LNHNV, CDR2 YYDKDF (reference sequence). The CDR3 here is CATSRVQGPYTGGYEQYF. CDR3 DNA: TGTGCCACCAGCAGAGTCCAGGGGCCCTATACAGGGGGCTACGAGCAGTACTTC.

The chain joins TRBV4-1 to TRBJ1-1; the D is unclear. The length of the CDR3 is 15 residues. CDR1 MGHRA and CDR2 YSYEKL come from the germline V gene. Trimming cost V 4 bases and J 0 bases, with 12 bases left between them. The CDR3 loop reads CASSPLGSMNTEAFF. The CDR3 DNA reads TGCGCCAGCAGCCCACTGGGGTCGATGAACACTGAAGCTTTCTTT.

The V gene is TRBV4-1, the J gene TRBJ2-4, with D perhaps TRBD1 (6 bases). V lost 3 bases, J lost 11 bases, and 11 bases lay in between. The CDR3 is made up of 12 amino acids. Germline CDR1 reads MGHRA; CDR2 reads YSYEKL. The CDR3 nucleotides read TGCGCCAGCAGCCAGCAACAGGGCGTTCAGTACTTC. It translates to CASSQQQGVQYF.

This clonotype occurred a few times. This rearrangement joins TRBV15 to TRBJ2-3; D gene unclear. V was shortened by 3 bases and J by 1 base, with 8 bases between the two germline ends. Germline CDR1 LNHNV, CDR2 YYDKDF (reference sequence). The CDR3 is 14 residues long. Written as DNA, the CDR3 is TGTGCCACCAGCAGCCCTCAGGGCACAGATACGCAGTATTTT. It encodes CATSSPQGTDTQYF.

This clonotype has a handful of counts. The chain uses TRBV20-1 and TRBJ2-3, with TRBD1 matching over 8 bases. The germline CDR1 and CDR2 sequences are DFQATT and SNEGSKA (reference sequence). Trimming at V came to 6 bases and at J to 1 base, leaving 6 bases not matched to a gene. CDR3 length: 14 amino acids. The CDR3 spells CSAAPGQGTDTQYF. For the CDR3, the DNA is TGCAGTGCGGCACCGGGACAGGGCACAGATACGCAGTATTTT.

The rearrangement uses TRBV2 and TRBJ1-1, with a weak D call TRBD1 (5 bases). Germline CDR1 reads SNHLY; CDR2 reads FYNNEI. V lost 1 base to trimming and J lost 6 bases, with 12 bases between them. The CDR3 has 14 amino acids. The CDR3 DNA reads as TGTGCCAGCAGTGAAGTCAGGGAGAGGGCTGAAGCTTTCTTT. Protein sequence: CASSEVRERAEAFF.

A few counts support this clonotype. The chain links TRBV29-1 to TRBJ2-7; perhaps D is TRBD1 or TRBD2 (6 bases each). This CDR3 has 13 amino acids. CDR1 and CDR2 (germline): SQVTM, ANQGSEA. The ends were cut back, 5 bases at V and 4 bases at J, with 15 bases in the middle. CDR3 in amino acids: CSVRGHGTYEQYF. The CDR3 coding sequence is TGCAGCGTTAGGGGACACGGGACTTACGAGCAGTACTTC.

The chain employs TRBV20-1 and TRBJ1-2; TRBD1 matches 12 bases. Germline lookup yields CDR1 DFQATT and CDR2 SNEGSKA (reference sequence). The ends lost 0 bases at V and 8 bases at J; junction bases unmatched: 10. There are 16 residues in the CDR3. CDR3 in amino acids: CSARDLGTGGPAGYTF. The CDR3 bases are TGCAGTGCTAGAGATCTGGGGACAGGGGGCCCGGCGGGCTACACCTTC.

The chain employs TRBV6-1 and TRBJ2-3; the D is unclear. The CDR3 totals 14 residues. Germline-derived CDR1 and CDR2 are MNHNS and SASEGT. CDR3 coding DNA: TGTGCGGTCCGGACGGATCCTAGCACAGATACGCAGTATTTT. It encodes CAVRTDPSTDTQYF.

This clonotype was detected a few times. This chain connects TRBV7-9 to TRBJ1-5, with a possible D match to TRBD1 (5 bases). Trimming pared 5 bases from V and 12 bases from J, leaving 14 bases between. Germline V gene data show CDR1 as SEHNR and CDR2 as FQNEAQ (reference sequence). CDR3 size: 12 residues. CDR3 sequence reads: CASSPNQGLQHF. CDR3 DNA: TGTGCCAGCAGCCCAAATCAGGGCCTCCAGCATTTT.

There are many counts of this clonotype. J is TRBJ2-1 and V is TRBV6-4; 10 nucleotides match TRBD2. The CDR3 has 15 amino acids. Germline lookup yields CDR1 MRHNA and CDR2 SNTAGT. V trimming: 2 bases; J trimming: 9 bases; junction bases outside the gene matches: 7. DNA of the CDR3: TGTGCCAGCAGTGACGGGCTAGCGGGAGTCGGTGAGCAGTTCTTC. It codes for CASSDGLAGVGEQFF.